One sample yielded the 25 T cell receptor beta chains listed below, sequenced in a study of identical twins. TCRdb processed the 5' RACE reads anew with MiXCR; each CDR3 protein has one entry. This table has around 340,000 distinct CDR3 sequences, 10% to 15% appearing once. These same data were also listed under a study on yellow fever vaccine responses in identical twins.

Source material: CD8+ T cells sorted from blood. These receptors all stem from a woman aged 18 to 35 in good health.

The rearrangement uses TRBV11-3 and TRBJ2-3, with D maybe TRBD2 (6 bases). From germline, CDR1 is SGHNT and CDR2 YENEEA. Trimming shortened V by 2 bases and J by 2 bases, and 17 bases separated the two germline ends. This CDR3 contains 17 residues. CDR3 DNA: TGTGCCAGCAGCTTAAACAGGAGGGTACGAAACACAGATACGCAGTATTTT. Protein product: CASSLNRRVRNTDTQYF.

V is TRBV12-3 or TRBV12-4 and J is TRBJ1-2; D unresolved. Trimming pared 3 bases from V and 0 bases from J, leaving 11 bases between. The CDR3 loop spans 15 amino acids. DNA of the CDR3: TGTGCCAGCAGTTTTTCGTACGGAGCTAACTATGGCTACACCTTC. This codes for CASSFSYGANYGYTF.

This clonotype was counted only a few times. The rearrangement links TRBV27 to TRBJ1-2; 9 bases agree with TRBD1. V lost 2 bases, J lost 8 bases, and 3 bases stayed unmatched. The CDR3 runs to 13 residues. Germline V CDR1 and CDR2: MNHEY, SMNVEV (reference sequence). As DNA, the CDR3 is TGTGCCAGCAGTTTAGGGGGACAGGGAGGCTACACCTTC. Its protein product is CASSLGGQGGYTF.

The gene calls are TRBV5-1 and TRBJ2-7, with unresolved D. Trimming stripped 0 bases from V and 5 bases from J, with 12 bases between. The CDR3 loop spans 14 amino acids. The V gene's germline CDR1 is SGHRS and CDR2 YFSETQ. DNA of the CDR3: TGCGCCAGCAGCTTGGGACTTCCGTCAGACGAGCAGTACTTC. Encoded protein: CASSLGLPSDEQYF.

V gene TRBV23-1 combines with J gene TRBJ2-7; D unresolved. TRBV23-1 is flagged as an ORF with uncertain function. This CDR3 is built from 15 residues. V lost 6 bases, J lost 4 bases, and 19 bases lay in between. The CDR3 region has the DNA TGCGCCAGCAGGCGACGGCGGCAGACTCCATACGAGCAGTACGTC. This gives the protein CASRRRRQTPYEQYV.

The V call is TRBV4-1, the J call TRBJ2-3; 9 bases line up with TRBD1. Trimming at V came to 3 bases and at J to 10 bases, leaving 8 bases not matched to a gene. Germline values: CDR1 MGHRA, CDR2 YSYEKL. The CDR3 loop spans 14 amino acids. As DNA, the CDR3 is TGCGCCAGCAGCCAGCGGACAGGGGCGCGGGCGCAGTATTTT. This encodes CASSQRTGARAQYF.

The chain joins TRBV3-1 to TRBJ2-1; 11 bases align to TRBD2. With V trimmed by 2 bases and J by 7 bases, 4 bases remained unmatched. The CDR3 contains 15 residues. Germline CDR1 LGHDT, CDR2 YNNKEL (reference sequence). The CDR3 loop is CASSQLAGGANEQFF. The CDR3 coding sequence is TGTGCCAGCAGCCAACTAGCGGGAGGCGCTAATGAGCAGTTCTTC.

V is TRBV2 and J is TRBJ2-7, with D uncertain. The V gene lost 8 bases and the J gene lost 4 bases, with 15 bases spanning the gap. This CDR3 comprises 13 residues. Germline CDR1 and CDR2: SNHLY and FYNNEI. The CDR3 sequence is CASLPGQIYEQYV. For the CDR3, the DNA is TGTGCCAGCCTCCCCGGCCAGATATACGAGCAGTACGTC.

The chain uses TRBV6-5 and TRBJ2-3; maybe TRBD2 (6 bases). This CDR3 spans 15 amino acids. Germline CDR1 MNHEY, CDR2 SVGAGI. Between the trimmed V and J ends, which lost 2 bases and 2 bases, there was a span of 11 bases. The CDR3 spells CASSYQGRHTDTQYF. CDR3 in DNA: TGTGCCAGCAGTTACCAAGGGAGGCACACAGATACGCAGTATTTT.

This clonotype was recorded many times. The rearrangement links TRBV3-1 to TRBJ1-5; D is unclear. V shed 4 bases and J shed 5 bases, with 12 bases lying between them. This CDR3 spans 14 amino acids. Germline CDR1 is LGHDT and CDR2 is YNNKEL (reference sequence). DNA of the CDR3: TGTGCCAGCAGCCCAGTGACCGAGGATCAGCCCCAGCATTTT. This gives the protein CASSPVTEDQPQHF.

This clonotype was observed at least ten times. The chain combines TRBV4-1 with TRBJ2-1; tentative D call: TRBD1 (6 bases). The germline CDR1 and CDR2 sequences are MGHRA and YSYEKL. Trimming pared 2 bases from V and 8 bases from J, leaving 19 bases between. This CDR3 spans 16 amino acids. CDR3 in DNA: TGCGCCAGCAGCCAACAGGGGTCAAATACATTCCATGAGCAGTTCTTC. It codes for CASSQQGSNTFHEQFF.

This chain links TRBV10-2 with TRBJ2-7; no reliable D call. This CDR3 contains 12 residues. V was trimmed by 3 bases and J by 4 bases, leaving 7 bases between them. Germline-derived CDR1 and CDR2 are WSHSY and SAAADI. This CDR3 is CASSEVLYEQYV. CDR3 in DNA: TGCGCCAGCAGTGAAGTGCTTTACGAGCAGTACGTC.

The chain links TRBV28 to TRBJ2-2, with D possibly TRBD2 on 5 matching bases. Germline V gene lookup returns CDR1 MDHEN and CDR2 SYDVKM. This CDR3 has 16 amino acids. V gave up 8 bases and J gave up 1 base, with 17 bases separating them. CDR3 nucleotides: TGTGCCAGCGAATCAGTCCGGGATCAGAACACCGGGGAGCTGTTTTTT. Amino acids: CASESVRDQNTGELFF.

This rearrangement joins TRBV5-5 to TRBJ2-7; TRBD2 matches at 10 bases. Germline-derived CDR1 and CDR2 are SGHKS and YYEKEE (reference sequence). Trimming took 0 bases from V and 3 from J; bases not matched to a gene: 6. This CDR3 comprises 16 residues. In DNA, the CDR3 is TGTGCCAGCAGCTTGGAACGGCTAGCGGGGGACTACGAGCAGTACGTC. Its translation: CASSLERLAGDYEQYV.

The gene calls are TRBV11-3 and TRBJ2-5, with D perhaps given as TRBD1 or TRBD2 (6 bases each). Germline loops: CDR1 SGHNT, CDR2 YENEEA. The CDR3 contains 14 residues. The ends were cut back, 0 bases at V and 7 bases at J, with 12 bases in the middle. Here the CDR3 DNA reads TGTGCCAGCAGCTTAGATCGGGGGCAGGGGACCCAGTACTTC. Amino acid sequence: CASSLDRGQGTQYF. The full variable domain, in which reference TRBV11-3 and TRBJ2-5 provide the parts outside the CDR3, is EAGVVQSPRYKIIEKKQPVAFWCNPISGHNTLYWYLQNLGQGPELLIRYENEEAVDDSQLPKDRFSAERLKGVDSTLKIQPAELGDSAVYLCASSLDRGQGTQYFGPGTRLLVL.

The sample holds a few counts of this clonotype. The chain joins TRBV7-9 to TRBJ2-5; D is perhaps TRBD2 (5 bases). CDR1 is SEHNR and CDR2 is FQNEAQ in the germline V gene (reference sequence). V lost 1 base and J 2 bases, leaving 11 bases between the germline ends. The CDR3 sequence is 15 residues long. This chain's CDR3 is CASSLVTDSQETQYF. CDR3 bases: TGTGCCAGCAGCTTAGTGACGGACTCTCAAGAGACCCAGTACTTC.

This clonotype came up a few times. This chain uses TRBV7-8 with TRBJ1-5, with D perhaps matching TRBD1 (5 bases). The germline gives CDR1 SGHVS, CDR2 FQNEAQ. CDR3 length equals 16 residues. V lost 5 bases to trimming and J lost 4 bases, with 18 bases between them. The CDR3 sequence is CASSRKGALGNQPQHF. The DNA for the CDR3 is TGTGCCAGCAGCCGCAAAGGGGCCCTGGGGAATCAGCCCCAGCATTTT.

The rearrangement joins TRBV7-8 to TRBJ2-2; D uncertain. The length of the CDR3 is 13 residues. Germline CDR1 is SGHVS and CDR2 is FQNEAQ. Deletions cut 1 base from V and 9 bases from J, with 9 bases between. In DNA, the CDR3 is TGTGCCAGCAGCTTAGAGGCAGTCTGGGAGCTGTTTTTT. Amino acids: CASSLEAVWELFF. Complete variable domain (other parts from reference TRBV7-8 and TRBJ2-2): GAGVSQSPRYKVAKRGQDVALRCDPISGHVSLFWYQQALGQGPEFLTYFQNEAQLDKSGLPSDRFFAERPEGSVSTLKIQRTQQEDSAVYLCASSLEAVWELFFGEGSRLTVL.

This chain joins TRBV11-2 and TRBJ2-1; 7 nucleotides line up with TRBD2. J was trimmed by 7 bases and V by 0 bases; bases with no gene match: 9. CDR1 SGHAT and CDR2 FQNNGV come from the germline V gene. CDR3 length: 16 residues. DNA of the CDR3: TGTGCCAGCAGCTTAGATGGGTGGGAGCGGGATAATGAGCAGTTCTTC. Translation gives CASSLDGWERDNEQFF.

This clonotype was detected a few times. The chain has TRBV20-1 and TRBJ1-1; D may be TRBD1 (6 bases). The V end was cut by 0 bases, the J end by 1 base, with 9 bases between. The germline V gene has CDR1 DFQATT and CDR2 SNEGSKA (reference sequence). This CDR3 comprises 14 residues. The CDR3 DNA reads TGCAGTGCTAGAGACCCGGGACAGAACACTGAAGCTTTCTTT. Its protein is CSARDPGQNTEAFF.

The chain is built from TRBV6-5 and TRBJ2-5, with 7 bases that match TRBD2. The CDR3 is 15 residues long. Germline assignment: CDR1 MNHEY and CDR2 SVGAGI. V lost 0 bases to trimming and J lost 0 bases; unmatched junction nucleotides: 1. The CDR3 loop reads CASSYSSGNQETQYF. For the CDR3, the DNA is TGTGCCAGCAGTTACTCGAGCGGGAACCAAGAGACCCAGTACTTC.

This clonotype was observed a handful of times. The chain couples TRBV5-1 to TRBJ2-7; D remains unclear. Germline CDR1 and CDR2: SGHRS and YFSETQ. The V and J ends lost 4 bases and 4 bases respectively, with 9 bases between them. This CDR3 comprises 12 residues. CDR3: CASSPNNYEQYF. The CDR3 DNA reads TGCGCCAGCAGCCCGAACAATTACGAGCAGTACTTC.

The chain has TRBV28 and TRBJ2-1; 11 nucleotides align to TRBD1. Unmatched junction bases numbered 12, after V lost 6 bases and J lost 8 bases. Germline-derived CDR1 and CDR2 are MDHEN and SYDVKM. The CDR3 is made up of 16 amino acids. As DNA, the CDR3 is TGTGCCAGCAGCCCGGGTAGGACAGGGGGCTTATATGAGCAGTTCTTC. As protein: CASSPGRTGGLYEQFF.

At least ten counts were recorded for this clonotype. The gene calls are TRBV4-1 and TRBJ1-2; D not resolved. Germline V lookup: CDR1 MGHRA, CDR2 YSYEKL. The CDR3 runs 16 residues. Trimming took off 0 bases at V and 4 bases at J, with 15 bases between the two ends. For the CDR3, the DNA is TGCGCCAGCAGCCAAGATGGGTTTTCAGCGGGCTATGGCTACACCTTC. Translated, it gives CASSQDGFSAGYGYTF.

This clonotype was seen a handful of times. The chain combines TRBV7-9 with TRBJ1-1, with unresolved D. The V end was cut by 5 bases, the J end by 4 bases, with 11 bases between. Germline loops: CDR1 SEHNR, CDR2 FQNEAQ (reference sequence). The CDR3 covers 13 residues. Here the CDR3 reads CASSDSGSTEAFF. CDR3 DNA: TGTGCCAGCAGCGATTCGGGGAGCACTGAAGCTTTCTTT.